The 16 T cell receptor beta chains reported below all come from one sample, sequenced in a study of regulatory T cells in long-lasting Graves disease. Noted time point: newly diagnosed GD, antithyroid drugs for less than 3 months. The TCR library was made from RNA extracted from PBMCs. Sequencing libraries for TCR beta were prepared with iRepertoire HTBI primers and Arm-PCR of CDR3 regions. TCRdb re-called the multiplex PCR reads through MiXCR, storing one row per CDR3 protein. The table includes about 450,000 distinct CDR3 sequences, 16% detected once. These same data were also listed under a study on T cells in Graves' hyperthyroidism and ophthalmopathy.

The sequenced sample was peripheral blood mononuclear cells (PBMCs), obtained at new diagnosis, from a patient treated with antithyroid drugs. The receptor set was obtained from a woman in her 30s with Graves disease.

On this clonotype: One base separates it from a far larger clone, so it is likely a read error. The gene calls are TRBV11-1 and TRBJ1-1, with D possibly matching TRBD1 (6 bases). The CDR3 contains 11 residues. Germline loops: CDR1 SGHAT, CDR2 FQDESV (reference sequence). The CDR3 reads CASARGAEASF. In nucleotides, the CDR3 is TGTGCCAGCGCGAGGGGGGCTGAAGCTTCCTTT. Looking up the rest from reference TRBV11-1 and TRBJ1-1 gives the full variable domain: EAEVAQSPRYKITEKSQAVAFWCDPISGHATLYWYRQILGQGPELLVQFQDESVVDDSQLPKDRFSAERLKGVDSTLKIQPAELGDSAMYLCASARGAEASFGQGTRLTVV.

The gene calls are TRBV28 and TRBJ2-6, with D maybe TRBD2 (5 bases). Germline V gene data show CDR1 as MDHEN and CDR2 as SYDVKM. V was pared by 3 bases and J by 1 base, with 10 bases between. The CDR3 extends over 16 amino acids. For the CDR3, the DNA is TGTGCCAGCAGTTTGCCGGGAACTTCTGGGGCCAACGTCCTGACTTTC. Its translation: CASSLPGTSGANVLTF.

A single count supports this clonotype. CDR3 DNA: TGCGCCAGCAGCTTACAGGGGATTTTCAACAATGAGCAGTTCTTC. As protein: CASSLQGIFNNEQFF. The V and J genes are TRBV5-1 and TRBJ2-1; 7 bases are a match to TRBD1. From germline, CDR1 is SGHRS and CDR2 YFSETQ. V lost 2 bases and J lost 5; bases outside the gene matches: 7. This CDR3 region has 15 residues.

This clonotype was detected a few times. The CDR3 coding sequence is TGTGCCAGCAGCACCCGGGGTCCTAGCACAGATACGCAGTATTTT. Translated, it gives CASSTRGPSTDTQYF. The gene calls are TRBV11-1 and TRBJ2-3, with D possibly matching TRBD2 (5 bases). V lost 5 bases, J lost 0 bases, and 12 bases lay in between. The CDR3 has 15 residues. Germline CDR1 reads SGHAT; CDR2 reads FQDESV (reference sequence).

This clonotype has more than one count but fewer than ten. The gene calls are TRBV20-1 and TRBJ2-1; no reliable D call. The CDR3 extends over 12 amino acids. The germline CDR1 and CDR2 sequences are DFQATT and SNEGSKA (reference sequence). The CDR3: CSLDHEDNEQFF. The CDR3 nucleotides are TGCAGCTTAGATCATGAGGACAATGAGCAGTTCTTC.

Of note for this clonotype: At one boundary the junction diverges from the germline segment, which might be a read error. The CDR3, as DNA: TGTGCCAGCAGCCAAGATCGTAGACTCCAGGAGGTCTTC. It translates to CASSQDRRLQEVF. The chain uses TRBV4-2 and TRBJ2-1; maybe TRBD2 (5 bases). The germline gives CDR1 LGHNA, CDR2 YNFKEQ. The length of the CDR3 is 13 residues.

The table lists this clonotype with a few counts. This sequence joins TRBV28 and TRBJ2-1; D is undetermined. V gave up 6 bases and J gave up 7 bases, with 16 bases separating them. The CDR3 sequence is 14 residues long. Per the germline V gene, CDR1 is MDHEN and CDR2 is SYDVKM. The CDR3 sequence is CASRGGPQSNEQFF. The CDR3, as DNA: TGTGCCAGCAGAGGCGGACCACAAAGTAATGAGCAGTTCTTC.

Ten or more counts support this clonotype. The chain joins TRBV27 to TRBJ1-6; D not certain. The germline CDR1 and CDR2 sequences are MNHEY and SMNVEV (reference sequence). There are 18 residues in the CDR3. The V end was cut by 3 bases, the J end by 1 base, with 16 bases between. The CDR3 protein is CASSFASQGRSYNSPLHF. The CDR3 region has the DNA TGTGCCAGCAGTTTCGCGTCCCAAGGCCGATCCTATAATTCACCCCTCCACTTT.

The rearrangement links TRBV4-1 to TRBJ2-1; 9 bases are shared with TRBD1. CDR3 length: 17 amino acids. V lost 4 bases and J lost 7; bases outside the gene matches: 14. Germline lookup yields CDR1 MGHRA and CDR2 YSYEKL. CDR3 amino acids: CASSRGAPGTGKNEQFF. The DNA of the CDR3 is TGCGCCAGCAGCCGGGGGGCCCCCGGGACAGGGAAAAATGAGCAGTTCTTC.

The CDR3 protein is CASSLALRGTDTQYF. CDR3 DNA: TGCGCCAGCAGCTTGGCGCTGAGGGGGACAGATACGCAGTATTTT. The chain is built from TRBV5-1 and TRBJ2-3; D might be TRBD1 (6 bases). The CDR3 totals 15 residues. Germline CDR1 SGHRS, CDR2 YFSETQ. Trimming pared 0 bases from V and 3 bases from J, leaving 11 bases between.

The chain carries TRBV5-1 and TRBJ2-1; the match to TRBD2 covers 9 bases. After removal of 0 bases from V and 1 base from J, the junction contained 5 bases not matched to a gene. Germline lookup yields CDR1 SGHRS and CDR2 YFSETQ. The CDR3 sequence is 17 residues long. Written as DNA, the CDR3 is TGCGCCAGCAGCTTGGAAGGGAGCGGGAGGTCCTACAATGAGCAGTTCTTC. Translating gives CASSLEGSGRSYNEQFF.

The V call is TRBV7-9, the J call TRBJ2-5; no definite D call. Trimming took off 1 base at V and 3 bases at J, with 24 bases between the two ends. The CDR3 is made up of 19 amino acids. Germline loops: CDR1 SEHNR, CDR2 FQNEAQ (reference sequence). CDR3 sequence: CASSLVASARPRVEETQYF. In nucleotides, the CDR3 is TGTGCCAGCAGCTTAGTGGCCTCGGCTCGGCCCCGGGTAGAAGAGACCCAGTACTTC.

This sequence joins TRBV18 and TRBJ1-6, with 8 positions matching TRBD1. This CDR3 has 16 residues. The V gene's germline CDR1 is KGHSH and CDR2 LQKENI. The V gene end was trimmed by 5 bases and the J gene end by 7 bases; junction bases not matched to a gene: 10. CDR3: CASSVDRGVGNSPLHF. Here the CDR3 DNA reads TGTGCCAGCTCAGTAGACAGGGGTGTGGGCAATTCACCCCTCCACTTT.

Only a few counts were recorded for this clonotype. In nucleotides, the CDR3 is TGTGCCAGCCGTAACAATCCCTACAATGAGCAGTTCTTC. Translating gives CASRNNPYNEQFF. The gene calls are TRBV6-1 and TRBJ2-1, with D unclear. CDR1 is MNHNS, CDR2 SASEGT, per germline. The CDR3 length is 13 residues. V dropped 8 bases and J dropped 2 bases, with 10 bases sitting between them.

The V call is TRBV7-2, the J call TRBJ2-1, with D perhaps TRBD2 (5 bases). Germline-derived CDR1 and CDR2 are SGHTA and FQGNSA. This CDR3 region has 14 residues. V was shortened by 1 base and J by 10 bases, with 14 bases between the two germline ends. The CDR3 protein is CASSLGEREYEQFF. CDR3 in DNA: TGTGCCAGCAGCTTAGGGGAGAGGGAATACGAGCAGTTCTTC.

This chain joins TRBV5-4 and TRBJ1-1, with D maybe TRBD1 (6 bases). Trimming cost V 3 bases and J 4 bases, with 19 bases left between them. Germline lookup yields CDR1 SGHNT and CDR2 YYREEE (reference sequence). This CDR3 is 16 amino acids long. The CDR3 is CASSSGDKRRRTEAFF. CDR3 DNA: TGTGCCAGCAGCTCCGGGGACAAACGGCGTCGCACTGAAGCTTTCTTT.